Each of the 16 T cell receptor beta chains below was sequenced from the same sample in a study of blood T cell repertoires in COVID-19 (dated by TCRdb to the early 2020s). Libraries came from the immunoSEQ multiplex PCR assay. The immuneACCESS repertoire file appears here via TCRdb, limited to in-frame rearrangements. These files lack a portion of the clones; in checked studies, under half of the deficit traces to unresolved V genes, and the cause of the others is not known. This sample holds roughly 270,000 clones; around 90% were observed only once. The ten largest clonotypes hold more than 7.5% of the sample. The sample was peripheral blood. The receptors were sampled from a man aged 18 to 30 with active or convalescent COVID-19.

The chain recombines TRBV12-3 or TRBV12-4 with TRBJ1-2; 9 bases map to TRBD1. The CDR3 is 13 amino acids. The J segment lost 8 bases and the V segment lost 6 bases, leaving 7 bases of the junction unmatched. Here the CDR3 reads CASSPGQGSGYTF. CDR3 nucleotides: TGTGCCAGCAGCCCGGGACAGGGAAGCGGCTACACCTTC.

This clone occurred once. This chain uses TRBV12-3 or TRBV12-4 with TRBJ2-1; D uncertain. Trimming cost V 1 base and J 8 bases, with 6 bases left between them. CDR3 length equals 12 residues. The chain's CDR3 is CASSLVQYEQFF. The CDR3 bases are TGTGCCAGCAGTTTAGTCCAATATGAGCAGTTCTTC.

V and J are TRBV6-5 and TRBJ1-2; D is unclear. Trimming took 8 bases from V and 6 from J, leaving 16 bases between them. Germline-derived CDR1 and CDR2 are MNHEY and SVGAGI. This CDR3 comprises 13 residues. CDR3 loop: CASRSPGVHGYTF. In DNA form, the CDR3 reads TGTGCCAGCCGGTCCCCCGGGGTTCATGGCTACACCTTC.

This chain links TRBV9 with TRBJ2-1, with D perhaps matching TRBD2 (6 bases). In germline, CDR1 is SGDLS, CDR2 YYNGEE. V gave up 4 bases and J gave up 3 bases, with 14 bases separating them. This CDR3 comprises 15 residues. In DNA form, the CDR3 reads TGTGCCAGCAGCACAAGCGGGTCGCACTACAATGAGCAGTTCTTC. As protein: CASSTSGSHYNEQFF.

This clone was counted between two and nine times. The chain couples TRBV6-1 to TRBJ1-2; D is uncertain. CDR3 size: 13 residues. With 2 bases removed from V and 4 bases from J, the gap between germline ends came to 8 bases. Germline loops: CDR1 MNHNS, CDR2 SASEGT. CDR3 loop: CASSENEPYGYTF. CDR3 DNA: TGTGCCAGCAGTGAAAATGAGCCCTATGGCTACACCTTC.

The V call is TRBV11-2, the J call TRBJ2-1, with TRBD2 identical over 7 bases. This CDR3 has 14 amino acids. Germline CDR1 reads SGHAT; CDR2 reads FQNNGV. The V and J ends lost 1 base and 7 bases, in that order; junction bases with no gene match: 4. The CDR3 sequence is CASSLAPGGNEQFF. For the CDR3, the DNA is TGTGCCAGCAGCTTAGCACCGGGGGGTAATGAGCAGTTCTTC.

The chain joins TRBV7-3 to TRBJ2-2; the match to TRBD2 covers 9 bases. Germline trimming cut 2 bases from V and 7 bases from J; bases unmatched to any gene: 2. Germline lookup yields CDR1 SGHTA and CDR2 FQGTGA. CDR3 length equals 14 residues. CDR3 residues: CASSLLTSGGELFF. CDR3 bases: TGTGCCAGCAGCTTACTGACTAGCGGCGGGGAGCTGTTTTTT.

The rearrangement uses TRBV6-4 and TRBJ1-2, with D unclear. V was cut by 6 bases and J by 3 bases, with 14 bases left in between. Germline V CDR1 and CDR2: MRHNA, SNTAGT. The CDR3 runs to 14 residues. CDR3 nucleotides: TGTGCCAGCAGCCCCAGTGCGGGGTACTATGGCTACACCTTC. Amino acid sequence: CASSPSAGYYGYTF.

The chain uses TRBV7-9 and TRBJ2-3, with 11 bases that match TRBD2. There are 17 residues in the CDR3. The J segment lost 2 bases and the V segment lost 3 bases, leaving 7 bases of the junction unmatched. CDR1 SEHNR and CDR2 FQNEAQ come from the germline V gene (reference sequence). The CDR3 bases are TGTGCCAGCAGCTTCCCGACTAGCGGGGACCACACAGATACGCAGTATTTT. This encodes CASSFPTSGDHTDTQYF.

This clone has only a few counts. This chain links TRBV5-6 with TRBJ2-7, with a possible D match to TRBD1 (6 bases). Looked up from germline, CDR1 is SGHDT and CDR2 is YYEEEE. The CDR3 contains 15 residues. V dropped 2 bases and J dropped 2 bases, with 14 bases sitting between them. The CDR3 DNA reads as TGTGCCAGCAGCTTCTCCCGGAGGACAGCCTACGAGCAGTACTTC. Protein: CASSFSRRTAYEQYF.

The gene calls are TRBV7-9 and TRBJ2-2; perhaps TRBD1 as D (5 bases). The germline CDR1 and CDR2 sequences are SEHNR and FQNEAQ (reference sequence). Trimming cost V 4 bases and J 2 bases, with 14 bases left between them. There are 16 residues in the CDR3. In nucleotides, the CDR3 is TGTGCCAGCAGCTCCCCTTGGCAGGGCAACACCGGGGAGCTGTTTTTT. Translation gives CASSSPWQGNTGELFF.

The table lists this clone with a few counts. The chain uses TRBV28 and TRBJ1-4; D is uncertain. Germline V gene lookup returns CDR1 MDHEN and CDR2 SYDVKM. The CDR3 runs 15 residues. The germline V and J ends were trimmed by 1 base and 7 bases, with 13 bases remaining between them. The CDR3 sequence: CASSLSDSRVEKLFF. The CDR3 DNA is TGTGCCAGCAGTTTATCGGACTCAAGAGTTGAAAAACTGTTTTTT.

The V call is TRBV5-6, the J call TRBJ1-5; no clear D gene. V was clipped by 4 bases and J by 3 bases, with 11 bases between them. This CDR3 region has 14 residues. CDR1 is SGHDT, CDR2 YYEEEE, per germline. CDR3 in DNA: TGTGCCAGCAGCGGAACCAGGAACAATCAGCCCCAGCATTTT. It encodes CASSGTRNNQPQHF.

On this clone: The sample has other DNA sequences that encode this CDR3 too. This chain joins TRBV7-9 and TRBJ1-1, with TRBD1 matching over 8 bases. CDR1 and CDR2 from the germline V gene are SEHNR and FQNEAQ (reference sequence). The CDR3 consists of 14 residues. Trimming cost V 5 bases and J 0 bases; bases outside gene matches: 2. CDR3 region: CASSPDRVNTEAFF. DNA of the CDR3: TGTGCCAGCAGCCCGGACAGGGTGAACACTGAAGCTTTCTTT. Combining the CDR3 with reference TRBV7-9 and TRBJ1-1 gives the whole variable domain DTGVSQNPRHKITKRGQNVTFRCDPISEHNRLYWYRQTLGQGPEFLTYFQNEAQLEKSRLLSDRFSAERPKGSFSTLEIQRTEQGDSAMYLCASSPDRVNTEAFFGQGTRLTVV.

The chain has TRBV6-2 or TRBV6-3 and TRBJ2-5; 9 bases map to TRBD2. CDR3 length: 15 amino acids. V trimming: 3 bases; J trimming: 5 bases; junction bases outside the gene matches: 7. CDR1 MNHEY and CDR2 SVGEGT come from the germline V gene. The chain's CDR3 is CASSYSLAGSETQYF. The CDR3 DNA is TGTGCCAGCAGTTATTCCCTAGCGGGGTCTGAGACCCAGTACTTC.

The chain's CDR3 is CASSQGNQPQHF. Written as DNA, the CDR3 is TGTGCCAGCAGTCAGGGGAATCAGCCCCAGCATTTT. The V call is TRBV27, the J call TRBJ1-5; a possible D gene is TRBD1 (6 bases). The CDR3 contains 12 residues. Looked up from germline, CDR1 is MNHEY and CDR2 is SMNVEV (reference sequence). V was clipped by 5 bases and J by 4 bases, with 6 bases between them.